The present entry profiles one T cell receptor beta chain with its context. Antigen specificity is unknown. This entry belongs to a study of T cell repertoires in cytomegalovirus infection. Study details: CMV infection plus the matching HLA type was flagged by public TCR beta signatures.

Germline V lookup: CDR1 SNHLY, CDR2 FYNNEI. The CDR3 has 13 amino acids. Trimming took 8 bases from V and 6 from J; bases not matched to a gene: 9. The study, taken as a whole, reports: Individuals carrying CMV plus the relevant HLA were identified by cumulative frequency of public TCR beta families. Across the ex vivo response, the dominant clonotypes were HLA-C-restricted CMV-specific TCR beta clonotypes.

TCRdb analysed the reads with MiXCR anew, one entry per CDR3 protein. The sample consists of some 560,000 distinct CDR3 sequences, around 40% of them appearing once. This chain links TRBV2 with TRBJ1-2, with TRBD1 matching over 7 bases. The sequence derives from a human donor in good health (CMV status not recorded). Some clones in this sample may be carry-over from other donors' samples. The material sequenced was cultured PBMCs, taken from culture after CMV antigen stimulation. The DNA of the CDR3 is TGTGCCAGCTTATACTTGACAGGGCATGGCTACACCTTC. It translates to CASLYLTGHGYTF.